This T cell receptor (beta chain) comes out of a study of human T cells and chemical hapten exposure. Study-level points and caveats: Patch test score was positively correlated with the counts of PT1 expanded TCRs. Because all patients had alopecia, their immune responses might differ from healthy ones. Once DPC sensitization occurred, TCRs above 1 in 1000 frequency showed no change.

One entry per CDR3 protein results from TCRdb running MiXCR on the RACE reads. This table holds almost 35,000 distinct CDR3 sequences, 10% found once. Time point meaning: pre-sensitization, week 0. Treatment noted: therapeutic diphenylcyclopropenone sensitization with weekly scalp DPC. Total RNA came from unfractionated whole blood. The germline gives CDR1 SQVTM, CDR2 ANQGSEA. The CDR3 sequence is 13 residues long. V gave up 4 bases and J gave up 3 bases, with 10 bases separating them. At least ten counts were recorded for this clonotype. Its antigen remains unknown. This material consisted of whole blood, taken in connection with sensitization to the hapten diphenylcyclopropenone (DPC). This receptor was taken from a man in his fifties or sixties with alopecia areata. Some clones in this sample may be carry-over from other donors' samples. The chain carries TRBV29-1 and TRBJ2-4, with D unresolved. The CDR3 sequence is CSVAGQDKNIQYF. Written as DNA, the CDR3 is TGCAGCGTTGCTGGGCAGGACAAAAACATTCAGTACTTC.